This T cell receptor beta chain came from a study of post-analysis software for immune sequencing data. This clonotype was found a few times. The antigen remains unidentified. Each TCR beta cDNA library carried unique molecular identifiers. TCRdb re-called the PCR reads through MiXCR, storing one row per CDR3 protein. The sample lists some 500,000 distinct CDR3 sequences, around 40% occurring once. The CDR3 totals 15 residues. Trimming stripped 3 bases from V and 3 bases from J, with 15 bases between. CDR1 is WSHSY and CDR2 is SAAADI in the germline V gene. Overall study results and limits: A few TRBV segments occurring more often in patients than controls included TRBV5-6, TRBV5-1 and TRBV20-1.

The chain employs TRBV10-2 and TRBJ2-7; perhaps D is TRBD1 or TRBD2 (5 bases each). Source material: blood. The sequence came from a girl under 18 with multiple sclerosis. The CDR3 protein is CASSDLEDIIYEQYF. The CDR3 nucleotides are TGCGCCAGCAGTGACTTGGAGGACATTATCTACGAGCAGTACTTC.